This TCR beta chain was sequenced during a study of identical twins. Comments on this clonotype: Its antigen remains unidentified.

Overall study findings and caveats: Cord blood beta clonotypes present at high abundance carried fewer insertions; no such pattern appeared in memory repertoires. Because invariant MAIT and iNKT cells could be present, zero-insertion analyses could be partly confounded.

TCRdb processed the 5' RACE reads anew with MiXCR; each CDR3 protein has one entry. The sample has roughly 260,000 distinct CDR3 sequences, over 12% seen once; the top ten hold 8.8%. The sequence derives from a woman under 30 in good health. Sequencing was carried out using memory (CD45RO+) T cells sorted from blood.

Here the CDR3 reads CASSPGGTRIYEQYF. The CDR3 DNA sequence: TGTGCCAGCAGCCCGGGAGGGACTAGGATCTACGAGCAGTACTTC. This chain uses TRBV7-8 with TRBJ2-7; TRBD2 agrees at 8 bases. There are 15 residues in the CDR3. The V segment lost 5 bases and the J segment 3 bases; nucleotides outside the gene matches: 9. Germline V CDR1 and CDR2: SGHVS, FQNEAQ.